The 15 T cell receptor beta chains given below trace back to one sample, sequenced in a study of Ad26.COV2.S vaccination and SARS-CoV-2 variants. This table comes from immunoSEQ multiplex PCR, and its TCRdb copy is limited to in-frame clones, with some not included. This sample has about 390,000 clones, with around 92% found just once. Sample treatment: around 19 received Ad26.COV2.S at low or high dose, single or two shots; roughly five received placebo; per-sample allocation not given. Sampling happened 63 days after the first vaccine or placebo injection. The sample was peripheral blood, taken in a trial of Ad26.COV2.S vaccine versus placebo. These TCRs come from a person between 18 and 60 years old who received the Ad26.COV2.S COVID-19 vaccine or a placebo.

With respect to this clone: Other DNA sequences in the same sample also yield this CDR3. The chain uses TRBV6-4 and TRBJ2-2, with D hard to call. The V end was cut by 2 bases, the J end by 2 bases, with 3 bases between. CDR1 and CDR2 from the germline V gene are MRHNA and SNTAGT. CDR3 length equals 13 residues. The CDR3 nucleotides read TGTGCCAGCAGTGACACCAACACCGGGGAGCTGTTTTTT. It translates to CASSDTNTGELFF.

This clone has a single count. This sequence joins TRBV7-9 and TRBJ2-7; 9 nucleotides align to TRBD1. Germline trimming cut 5 bases from V and 1 base from J; bases unmatched to any gene: 9. The CDR3 consists of 16 residues. Germline V gives CDR1 SEHNR, CDR2 FQNEAQ (reference sequence). The CDR3 DNA sequence: TGTGCCAGCAGCCCAATTACAGGGGGCCGATCCTACGAGCAGTACTTC. As protein: CASSPITGGRSYEQYF.

The rearrangement uses TRBV9 and TRBJ2-1; D uncertain. The ends were cut back, 1 base at V and 7 bases at J, with 15 bases in the middle. Germline V gene sequence: CDR1 SGDLS, CDR2 YYNGEE. There are 15 residues in the CDR3. CDR3 sequence (DNA): TGTGCCAGCAGCGTAACAGCGATCGTTTATAATGAGCAGTTCTTC. The encoded protein is CASSVTAIVYNEQFF.

The genes are TRBV9 and TRBJ2-1; D is possibly TRBD2 (5 bases). Germline V CDR1 and CDR2: SGDLS, YYNGEE. Trimming took 3 bases from V and 0 from J, leaving 10 bases between them. CDR3 size: 15 residues. CDR3 in amino acids: CASSASGNSYNEQFF. CDR3 sequence (DNA): TGTGCCAGCAGCGCCTCCGGGAACTCCTACAATGAGCAGTTCTTC. The whole variable domain, filled in from reference TRBV9 and TRBJ2-1, reads DSGVTQTPKHLITATGQRVTLRCSPRSGDLSVYWYQQSLDQGLQFLIQYYNGEERAKGNILERFSAQQFPDLHSELNLSSLELGDSALYFCASSASGNSYNEQFFGPGTRLTVL.

J is TRBJ2-3 and V is TRBV19; tentatively, D is TRBD1 or TRBD2 (5 bases each). The germline CDR1 and CDR2 sequences are LNHDA and SQIVND (reference sequence). Trimming stripped 2 bases from V and 1 base from J, with 13 bases between. The CDR3 runs 16 residues. The CDR3 region is CASSIKRQGGTDTQYF. CDR3 in DNA: TGTGCCAGTAGTATAAAGCGGCAGGGTGGCACAGATACGCAGTATTTT. The full variable domain, completed using reference TRBV19 and TRBJ2-3, is DGGITQSPKYLFRKEGQNVTLSCEQNLNHDAMYWYRQDPGQGLRLIYYSQIVNDFQKGDIAEGYSVSREKKESFPLTVTSAQKNPTAFYLCASSIKRQGGTDTQYFGPGTRLTVL.

This clone has only one observation. The chain is built from TRBV27 and TRBJ2-5; D unresolved. With 3 bases removed from V and 0 bases from J, the gap between germline ends came to 14 bases. Germline V CDR1 and CDR2: MNHEY, SMNVEV (reference sequence). The CDR3 runs 16 residues. The CDR3 loop reads CASSFGVVSNQETQYF. The CDR3 bases are TGTGCCAGCAGTTTTGGGGTGGTCAGCAACCAAGAGACCCAGTACTTC.

This chain joins TRBV6-1 and TRBJ1-2; TRBD1 might be the D (5 bases). The CDR3 loop spans 14 amino acids. Germline values: CDR1 MNHNS, CDR2 SASEGT. Trimming took 1 base from V and 4 from J, leaving 10 bases between them. The CDR3, as DNA: TGTGCCAGCAGTGAAGTTTGGGGGACCTATGGCTACACCTTC. Translating gives CASSEVWGTYGYTF.

The chain couples TRBV5-4 to TRBJ1-6; D not resolved. The CDR3 sequence is 14 residues long. Germline V gene sequence: CDR1 SGHNT, CDR2 YYREEE (reference sequence). The V and J ends lost 2 bases and 9 bases respectively, with 12 bases between them. The CDR3 is CASSFGKIASPLHF. CDR3 nucleotide sequence: TGTGCCAGCAGCTTCGGGAAGATCGCTTCACCCCTCCACTTT. The full variable domain, with the rest looked up from reference TRBV5-4 and TRBJ1-6, is ETGVTQSPTHLIKTRGQQVTLRCSSQSGHNTVSWYQQALGQGPQFIFQYYREEENGRGNFPPRFSGLQFPNYSSELNVNALELDDSALYLCASSFGKIASPLHFGNGTRLTVT.

V gene TRBV14 combines with J gene TRBJ2-7; TRBD1 is a possible D gene (6 bases). The CDR3 totals 14 residues. Trimming took off 1 base at V and 3 bases at J, with 10 bases between the two ends. Germline V CDR1 and CDR2: SGHDN, FVKESK. The CDR3 coding sequence is TGTGCCAGCAGCCAAGGGGGACACCGCTACGAGCAGTACTTC. It is translated as CASSQGGHRYEQYF.

The chain couples TRBV11-2 to TRBJ2-7; TRBD1 or TRBD2 may be the D gene (5 bases each). Per the germline V gene, CDR1 is SGHAT and CDR2 is FQNNGV. The length of the CDR3 is 15 residues. The ends were cut back, 1 base at V and 3 bases at J, with 13 bases in the middle. The CDR3 DNA follows: TGTGCCAGCAGCTTAGCGGGACCAAGGGACTACGAGCAGTACTTC. Translating gives CASSLAGPRDYEQYF.

This clone came up once. This sequence joins TRBV27 and TRBJ2-5; 12 nucleotides match TRBD1. The CDR3 extends over 15 amino acids. Trimming at V came to 6 bases and at J to 5 bases, leaving 7 bases not matched to a gene. Germline loops: CDR1 MNHEY, CDR2 SMNVEV (reference sequence). This CDR3 reads CASSPGTGGRETQYF. The CDR3 coding sequence is TGTGCCAGCAGCCCTGGGACAGGGGGCCGGGAGACCCAGTACTTC.

The chain couples TRBV2 to TRBJ1-2; D possibly corresponds to TRBD1 (6 bases). The CDR3 runs 13 residues. CDR1 SNHLY and CDR2 FYNNEI come from the germline V gene. V dropped 8 bases and J dropped 6 bases, with 16 bases sitting between them. For the CDR3, the DNA is TGTGCCAGCGGCGGACCCTCAGGGGATGGCTACACCTTC. Protein product: CASGGPSGDGYTF. Supplemented by reference TRBV2 and TRBJ1-2, the full variable domain reads EPEVTQTPSHQVTQMGQEVILRCVPISNHLYFYWYRQILGQKVEFLVSFYNNEISEKSEIFDDQFSVERPDGSNFTLKIRSTKLEDSAMYFCASGGPSGDGYTFGSGTRLTVV.

J is TRBJ1-1 and V is TRBV12-3 or TRBV12-4; the D is unclear. CDR3 length equals 13 residues. Trimming stripped 8 bases from V and 8 bases from J, with 18 bases between. CDR3 amino acids: CASRTGGDWEAFF. The DNA for the CDR3 is TGTGCCAGCCGTACCGGTGGGGATTGGGAAGCTTTCTTT.

This clone has just one count. The chain employs TRBV13 and TRBJ2-2; D might be TRBD1 (5 bases). Germline loops: CDR1 PRHDT, CDR2 FYEKMQ (reference sequence). The ends were cut back, 6 bases at V and 0 bases at J, with 14 bases in the middle. This CDR3 has 16 amino acids. The CDR3 loop is CASRGAIKTNTGELFF. CDR3 nucleotide sequence: TGTGCCAGCAGAGGGGCTATAAAGACGAACACCGGGGAGCTGTTTTTT.

The V and J genes are TRBV18 and TRBJ2-1; D gene uncertain. Between the trimmed V and J ends, which lost 2 bases and 9 bases, there was a span of 5 bases. This CDR3 contains 11 residues. Germline lookup yields CDR1 KGHSH and CDR2 LQKENI. The CDR3 DNA is TGTGCCAGCTCACCAGGGGTTGAGCAGTTCTTC. Its translation: CASSPGVEQFF. Combining the CDR3 with reference TRBV18 and TRBJ2-1 gives the whole variable domain NAGVMQNPRHLVRRRGQEARLRCSPMKGHSHVYWYRQLPEEGLKFMVYLQKENIIDESGMPKERFSAEFPKEGPSILRIQQVVRGDSAAYFCASSPGVEQFFGPGTRLTVL.